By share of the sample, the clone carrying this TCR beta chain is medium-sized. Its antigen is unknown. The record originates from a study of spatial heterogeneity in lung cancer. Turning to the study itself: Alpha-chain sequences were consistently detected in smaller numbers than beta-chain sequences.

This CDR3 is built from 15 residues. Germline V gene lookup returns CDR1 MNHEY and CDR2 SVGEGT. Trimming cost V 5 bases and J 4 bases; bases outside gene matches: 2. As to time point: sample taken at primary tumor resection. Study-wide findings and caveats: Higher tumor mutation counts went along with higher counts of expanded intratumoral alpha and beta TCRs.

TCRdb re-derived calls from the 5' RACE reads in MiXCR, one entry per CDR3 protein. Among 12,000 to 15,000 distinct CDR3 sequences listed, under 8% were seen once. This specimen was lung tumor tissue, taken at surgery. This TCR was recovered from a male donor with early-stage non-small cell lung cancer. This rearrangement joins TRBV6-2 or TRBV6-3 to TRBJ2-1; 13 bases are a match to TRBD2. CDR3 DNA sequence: TGTGCCAGCAGTGGGGGACTAGCGGGGTACAATGAGCAGTTCTTC. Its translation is CASSGGLAGYNEQFF.